This T cell receptor (beta chain) emerged from a study of blood T cell repertoires in COVID-19. Study in general: Spain, Italy and the United States supplied samples that represented acute and convalescent COVID-19.

As handled by the study authors: Amplified reference gene primers provided the basis for estimating nucleated cell counts. TCRdb's table, derived via immunoSEQ multiplex PCR, lists solely in-frame clones and lacks some. The V and J calls and the clone size are those of that table, but D and trimming were determined from the DNA. The sample lists 150,000 to 200,000 clones, roughly 86% seen once, with more than 7.5% in the top ten. The CDR3 has 12 amino acids. Germline V gives CDR1 MDHEN, CDR2 SYDVKM. The V and J ends lost 4 bases and 8 bases, in that order; junction bases with no gene match: 3. The chain links TRBV28 to TRBJ1-2; 8 nucleotides line up with TRBD1. The sequenced sample was PBMCs or T cells enriched from blood (not recorded which). The sequence derives from a woman under 40 who had recovered from COVID-19. CDR3 DNA sequence: TGTGCCAGCAGTTCCAGGGACAGGGGCTACACCTTC. Protein: CASSSRDRGYTF.